A selection of T cell receptor beta chains follows, all from one sample in a study of T cell responses to AZD1222 COVID-19 vaccine. Method: immunoSEQ multiplex PCR; TCRdb's copy keeps in-frame clones and lacks some. This sample has fewer than 150,000 clones, with about 90% found just once. The starting material was peripheral blood, obtained 28 days after the second AZD1222 dose. Source of these receptors: an adult who received the AZD1222 COVID-19 vaccine. Each CDR3 is given with its conserved first and last residue. The D gene is left open where the match is weak. A row's size may be missing; if present it is once, few, many or a size class.

>-|TRBD2|TRBV11-2|TRBJ2-1
TGTGCCAGCAGCGAATCCAGGACTAGCGACATTTCTTTGGATGAGCAGTTCTTC
CASSESRTSDISLDEQFF
>few|TRBD2|TRBV6-5|TRBJ2-1
TGTGCCAGCAGTTTGACTAGCGGGGGGGTAGAAGAGCAGTTCTTC
CASSLTSGGVEEQFF
>-|-|TRBV19|TRBJ2-1
TGTGCCAGTAGTATCCCAACAGGGTACAATGAGCAGTTCTTC
CASSIPTGYNEQFF
>-|-|TRBV19|TRBJ2-4
TGTGCCAGTAGTACCGAGGGGTACTATGTTGACAAAAACATTCAGTACTTC
CASSTEGYYVDKNIQYF
>few|-|TRBV5-4|TRBJ2-5
TGTGCCAGCAGCTTGGCGGGCGTACAAGAGACCCAGTACTTC
CASSLAGVQETQYF
>-|-|TRBV30|TRBJ1-2
TGTGCCTGTACACTAAACTATGGCTACACCTTC
CACTLNYGYTF
>-|TRBD1|TRBV6-5|TRBJ2-1
TGTGCCAGCAGAACCGGGACAGTCCAATCCAATGAGCAGTTCTTC
CASRTGTVQSNEQFF
>few|-|TRBV28|TRBJ1-3
TGTGCCAGCAAGAGCAGACTCGGGGGAAACTCTGGAAACACCATATATTTT
CASKSRLGGNSGNTIYF
>-|-|TRBV7-9|TRBJ1-1
TGTGCCAGCAGCCCTGGGACTTTAATGAACACTGAAGCTTTCTTT
CASSPGTLMNTEAFF
>-|-|TRBV3-1/TRBV3-2|TRBJ1-2
TGTGCCAGCAGCCAAGTGTACAGGGAGGATGGCTACACCTTC
CASSQVYREDGYTF
>once|-|TRBV4-2|TRBJ1-6
TGTGCCAGCAGCCCCAAGGGGTTTGTTAATTCACCCCTCCACTTT
CASSPKGFVNSPLHF
>-|TRBD1|TRBV25-1|TRBJ1-5
TGTGCCAGCAGGGGTACAGGGGGCAATCAGCCCCAGCATTTT
CASRGTGGNQPQHF
>-|-|TRBV5-6|TRBJ1-1
TGTGCCAGCAGTCCATCCGGCCGCGGGACCACTGAAGCTTTCTTT
CASSPSGRGTTEAFF
>-|-|TRBV4-3|TRBJ1-3
TGCGCCAGCAGCCAAGCGGCAGGGACTGGAAACACCATATATTTT
CASSQAAGTGNTIYF
>-|-|TRBV28|TRBJ1-2
TGTGCCAGCAGTCTCCTTGGGAGGAGTCAGGGCTACACCTTC
CASSLLGRSQGYTF
>-|-|TRBV11-2|TRBJ1-5
TGTGCCAGCAGCCTAAACGGGGAGCCCCAGCATTTT
CASSLNGEPQHF
>-|-|TRBV4-1|TRBJ2-5
TGCGCCAGCAGCCAAGATCATTCTGGGGTGACGGAGACCCAGTACTTC
CASSQDHSGVTETQYF
>-|-|TRBV28|TRBJ1-2
TGTGCCAGCAGTCCCGGCCAAACCCCCGGCTACACCTTC
CASSPGQTPGYTF
>once|-|TRBV7-2|TRBJ1-2
TGTGCCAGCAGCTTAGGGGCCAGGGTTAGTGGCTACACCTTC
CASSLGARVSGYTF
>-|TRBD1|TRBV3-1/TRBV3-2|TRBJ1-1
TGTGCCAGCAGCGGGACAGTAACCATTGAAGCTTTCTTT
CASSGTVTIEAFF
>-|TRBD2|TRBV19|TRBJ2-5
TGTGCCAGTAGTATTGTACTAGCGGGGGGCCCACTAGAAGAGACCCAGTACTTC
CASSIVLAGGPLEETQYF
>once|-|TRBV18|TRBJ1-5
TGTGCCAGCTCACCCTCGACGGATGCCACAGCCCAGCATTTT
CASSPSTDATAQHF
>-|-|TRBV28|TRBJ1-2
TGTGCCAGCAGTCCACGCCTCAAAGGGTTCGCCTATGGCTACACCTTC
CASSPRLKGFAYGYTF
>-|-|TRBV18|TRBJ2-7
TGTGCCAGCTCACCAGTAGCGGTATCCTACGAGCAGTACTTC
CASSPVAVSYEQYF
>-|-|TRBV5-1|TRBJ1-2
TGCGCCAGCAGCTTGGGGAGGGCTGGCTACACCTTC
CASSLGRAGYTF
>-|-|TRBV3-1/TRBV3-2|TRBJ2-3
TGTGCCAGCAGCCAATATACAGGGTCAGATACGCAGTATTTT
CASSQYTGSDTQYF
>-|-|TRBV11-3|TRBJ2-1
TGTGCCAGCAGCTTAAACTCGGCGGAGCAGTTCTTC
CASSLNSAEQFF
>-|-|TRBV2|TRBJ2-7
TGTGCCAGCAGGGGGGGACCGCGGACCTACGAGCAGTACTTC
CASRGGPRTYEQYF
>-|-|TRBV28|TRBJ1-6
TGTGCCAGCGGAGGTTGGGGGGGGAGCTCCTATAATTCACCCCTCCACTTT
CASGGWGGSSYNSPLHF
>once|-|TRBV5-6|TRBJ1-2
TGTGCCAGCAGTGCAGGGAAACCTTATGGCTACACCTTC
CASSAGKPYGYTF
>-|-|TRBV20-1|TRBJ2-2
TGCAGTGCTAGTCGAGGCGGGGAGCTGTTTTTT
CSASRGGELFF
>-|-|TRBV12-3/TRBV12-4|TRBJ1-1
TGTGCCAGCACCGTTCTAGCTAACACTGAAGCTTTCTTT
CASTVLANTEAFF
>-|-|TRBV12-3/TRBV12-4|TRBJ1-2
TGTGCCAGCAGCCCAGGAACCGGGGGCTACACCTTC
CASSPGTGGYTF
>-|TRBD1|TRBV12-3/TRBV12-4|TRBJ1-1
TGTGCCAGCAATACCAGGGGGATCACTGAAGCTTTCTTT
CASNTRGITEAFF
>-|-|TRBV15|TRBJ1-2
TGTGCCACCAGCACCTCCGGGACCGAGGCAGGCTATGGCTACACCTTC
CATSTSGTEAGYGYTF
>-|-|TRBV11-2|TRBJ2-1
TGTGCCAGCAGCACGGACTCGTTACGCAATGAGCAGTTCTTC
CASSTDSLRNEQFF
>-|TRBD2|TRBV7-9|TRBJ2-7
TGTGCCAGCAGCCAAACCTGGACTAGCGGGAGCTACGAGCAGTACTTC
CASSQTWTSGSYEQYF
>-|TRBD1|TRBV9|TRBJ1-1
TGTGCCAGCAGCGTAAACCTCGACAGGGGTGACACTGAAGCTTTCTTT
CASSVNLDRGDTEAFF
>-|TRBD2|TRBV7-9|TRBJ2-1
TGTGCCAGCAGCTCCGGACTAGCGAGGTCCTACAATGAGCAGTTCTTC
CASSSGLARSYNEQFF
>-|-|TRBV19|TRBJ1-5
TGTGCCAGTAGTATGCGGGAGGTGGAGACAAGGCATTTT
CASSMREVETRHF
>-|-|TRBV27|TRBJ1-1
TGTGCCAGCCCAAAAGGCGGAGCTTTCTTT
CASPKGGAFF
>-|-|TRBV27|TRBJ1-5
TGTGCCAGCAGTGTACGACTCAAACAGGGTCAGGGTCAGCCCCAGCATTTT
CASSVRLKQGQGQPQHF
>-|TRBD1|TRBV12-3/TRBV12-4|TRBJ1-2
TGTGCCAGCAGTGGAACAGGGGGCGATGGCTACACCTTC
CASSGTGGDGYTF
>-|-|TRBV5-8|TRBJ2-7
TGTGCCAGCAGCTTAACACCTAACTCCTACGAGCAGTACTTC
CASSLTPNSYEQYF
>once|-|TRBV6-2/TRBV6-3|TRBJ1-2
TGTGCCAGCAGTTATTCCGGGGTGGATGGCTACACCTTC
CASSYSGVDGYTF
>-|TRBD1|TRBV9|TRBJ1-1
TGTGCCAGCAGCCAGGGGGTTGCCACTGAAGCTTTCTTT
CASSQGVATEAFF
>-|TRBD1|TRBV6-4|TRBJ2-6
TGTGCCAGCAGTTACAGGGGTGGATCTGGGGCCAACGTCCTGACTTTC
CASSYRGGSGANVLTF
>-|-|TRBV27|TRBJ1-4
TGTGCCAGCAGTGTACTAGGGGGGGCTGGCGAAAAACTGTTTTTT
CASSVLGGAGEKLFF
>-|-|TRBV15|TRBJ1-2
TGTGCCACCAGCAGAGATGGGGGGTTTTATGGCTACACCTTC
CATSRDGGFYGYTF
>-|-|TRBV7-3|TRBJ1-1
TGTGCCAGCAGCTGGACGGTGAACACTGAAGCTTTCTTT
CASSWTVNTEAFF
>-|-|TRBV28|TRBJ1-2
TGTGCCAGCAGGTCAGGGTTCGGCTACACCTTC
CASRSGFGYTF